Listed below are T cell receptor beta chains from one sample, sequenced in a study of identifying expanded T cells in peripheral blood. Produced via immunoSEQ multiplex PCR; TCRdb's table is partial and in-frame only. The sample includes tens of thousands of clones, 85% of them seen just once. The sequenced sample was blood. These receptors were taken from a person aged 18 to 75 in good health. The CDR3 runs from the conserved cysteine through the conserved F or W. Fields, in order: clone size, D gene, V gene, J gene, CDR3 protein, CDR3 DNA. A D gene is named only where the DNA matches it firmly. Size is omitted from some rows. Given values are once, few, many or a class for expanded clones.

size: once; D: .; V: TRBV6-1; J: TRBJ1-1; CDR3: CASSPDIQNTEAFF; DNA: TGTGCCAGCAGTCCCGACATACAGAACACTGAAGCTTTCTTT
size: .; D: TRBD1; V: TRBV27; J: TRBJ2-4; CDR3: CASSLSQVGTGVRNIQYF; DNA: TGTGCCAGCAGTTTATCCCAAGTGGGGACAGGCGTCCGGAACATTCAGTACTTC
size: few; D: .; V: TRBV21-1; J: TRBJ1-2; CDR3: CASSKEWTTSNYGYTF; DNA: TGTGCCAGCAGCAAAGAGTGGACGACGTCTAACTATGGCTACACCTTC
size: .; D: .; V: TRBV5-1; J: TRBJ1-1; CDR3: CASSFNQDTEAFF; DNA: TGCGCCAGCAGCTTTAATCAGGACACTGAAGCTTTCTTT
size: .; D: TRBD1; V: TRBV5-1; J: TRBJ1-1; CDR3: CASSLLPQGANTEAFF; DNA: TGCGCCAGCAGCTTACTCCCTCAGGGGGCTAACACTGAAGCTTTCTTT
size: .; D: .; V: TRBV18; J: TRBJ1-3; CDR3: CASSRELRLSGNTIYF; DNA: TGTGCCAGCTCACGGGAACTCCGGCTCTCTGGAAACACCATATATTTT
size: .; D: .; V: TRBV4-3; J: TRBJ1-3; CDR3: CASSPNDSGNTIYF; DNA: TGCGCCAGCAGCCCCAATGACTCTGGAAACACCATATATTTT
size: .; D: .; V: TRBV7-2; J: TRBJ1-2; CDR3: CASSSEGRASGYTF; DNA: TGTGCCAGCAGCTCCGAGGGGAGGGCAAGTGGCTACACCTTC
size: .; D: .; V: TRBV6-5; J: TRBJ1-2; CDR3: CASSYGQGAGGYTF; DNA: TGTGCCAGCAGTTACGGGCAGGGAGCTGGTGGCTACACCTTC
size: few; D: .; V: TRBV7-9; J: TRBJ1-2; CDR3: CASSPRDNWGYTF; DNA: TGTGCCAGCAGCCCACGGGACAATTGGGGCTACACCTTC
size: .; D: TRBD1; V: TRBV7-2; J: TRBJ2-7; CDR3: CASTTQGSSYEQYF; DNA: TGTGCCAGCACCACACAGGGGTCCAGCTACGAGCAGTACTTC
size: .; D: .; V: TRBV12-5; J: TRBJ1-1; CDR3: CASGFTTDMNTEAFF; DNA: TGTGCTAGTGGTTTTACGACAGACATGAACACTGAAGCTTTCTTT
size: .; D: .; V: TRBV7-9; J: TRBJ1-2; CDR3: CASSSTSTEAPYGYTF; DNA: TGTGCCAGCAGCTCAACCTCGACCGAAGCCCCCTATGGCTACACCTTC
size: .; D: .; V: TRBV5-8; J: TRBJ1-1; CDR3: CASSPRQLASTEAFF; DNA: TGTGCCAGCAGCCCGCGACAGTTGGCCAGCACTGAAGCTTTCTTT
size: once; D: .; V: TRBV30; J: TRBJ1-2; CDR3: CAWSVLRGNRYGYTF; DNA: TGTGCCTGGAGTGTTCTAAGGGGGAATCGGTATGGCTACACCTTC
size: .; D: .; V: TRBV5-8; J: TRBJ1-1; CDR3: CASSLNRETEAFF; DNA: TGTGCCAGCAGCTTAAACAGGGAAACTGAAGCTTTCTTT
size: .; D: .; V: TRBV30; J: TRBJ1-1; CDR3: CAWYGRGRNTEAFF; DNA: TGTGCCTGGTACGGTCGTGGGAGGAACACTGAAGCTTTCTTT